Here is one T cell receptor beta chain with its context. Its antigen is still unknown. This entry comes from a study of cytomegalovirus exposure and HLA in healthy donors. Study-level results: Overall, roughly 150 TCR beta chains were annotated as cytomegalovirus-associated.

The CDR3 contains 13 residues. CDR1 and CDR2 (germline): MGHDK, SYGVNS. Losses at the gene ends were 10 bases for V and 5 bases for J; bases not matched to a gene: 7. TCRdb keeps only in-frame clones here, not all; method: immunoSEQ multiplex PCR. The sample yields 100,000 or so clones, just under 95% seen once. Source material: PBMCs. The chain is built from TRBV25-1 and TRBJ2-1, with TRBD1 matching over 8 bases. The receptor comes from a woman under 30 in good health and CMV-seronegative. DNA of the CDR3: TGTGCCATCACGGACAGGGTTGACAATGAGCAGTTCTTC. Its protein is CAITDRVDNEQFF.